The entry below gives a single TCR beta chain sequence along with its context. This specimen belongs to a study of blood T cell repertoires in COVID-19. Trimming removed 4 bases at V and 6 bases at J, with 10 bases between. CDR1 MNHEY and CDR2 SVGAGI come from the germline V gene. This CDR3 is 14 amino acids long. Profiling relied on immunoSEQ multiplex PCR, and the TCRdb table lists in-frame clones only, not all of them. The sample lists under 150,000 clones, 84% seen once, with just under 9% in the top ten. The TCR originated in a woman older than 75 in a cohort sampled during active or convalescent COVID-19. Sequences were obtained from peripheral blood. The genes are TRBV6-5 and TRBJ1-6; no definite D call. CDR3 nucleotide sequence: TGTGCCAGCAGTTTTAGGGAGCGTAATTCACCCCTCCACTTT. This gives the protein CASSFRERNSPLHF.